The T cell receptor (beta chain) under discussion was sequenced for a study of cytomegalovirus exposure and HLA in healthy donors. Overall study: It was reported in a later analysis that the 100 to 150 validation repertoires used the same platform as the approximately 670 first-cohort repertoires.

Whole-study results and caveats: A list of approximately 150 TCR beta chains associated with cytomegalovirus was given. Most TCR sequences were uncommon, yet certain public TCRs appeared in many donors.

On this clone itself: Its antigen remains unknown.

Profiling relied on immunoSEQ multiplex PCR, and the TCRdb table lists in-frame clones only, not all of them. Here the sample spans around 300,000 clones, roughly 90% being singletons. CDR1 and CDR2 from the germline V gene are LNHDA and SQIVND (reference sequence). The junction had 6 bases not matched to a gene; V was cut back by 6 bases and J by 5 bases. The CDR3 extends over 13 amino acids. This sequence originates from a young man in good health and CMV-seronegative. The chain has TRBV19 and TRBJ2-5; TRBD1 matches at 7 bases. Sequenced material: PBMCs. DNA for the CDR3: TGTGCCAGTAGCCCTCAGGGGGTTGAGACCCAGTACTTC. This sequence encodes CASSPQGVETQYF.